Listed here are 27 T cell receptor beta chains from one sample, sequenced in a study of cytomegalovirus exposure and HLA in healthy donors. Assay used: immunoSEQ multiplex PCR; TCRdb lists only in-frame clones, some missing. Of 180,000 or so clones in the sample, more than 75% were seen once. What was sequenced was PBMCs. The receptors shown here come from a young woman in good health and CMV-seronegative.

V is TRBV9 and J is TRBJ2-3, with 12 nucleotides matching TRBD2. The CDR3 is made up of 17 amino acids. Per the germline V gene, CDR1 is SGDLS and CDR2 is YYNGEE. V lost 0 bases and J lost 2; bases outside the gene matches: 4. The CDR3 sequence is CASSVGTSGDFTDTQYF. CDR3 in DNA: TGTGCCAGCAGCGTAGGGACTAGCGGGGATTTCACAGATACGCAGTATTTT.

The rearrangement joins TRBV7-8 to TRBJ1-6; TRBD1 matches at 7 bases. Germline V gene lookup returns CDR1 SGHVS and CDR2 FQNEAQ. With V trimmed by 5 bases and J by 8 bases, 6 bases remained unmatched. The CDR3 runs 14 residues. For the CDR3, the DNA is TGTGCCAGCAGCCAGAGGACAGGTGATTCACCCCTCCACTTT. Residues: CASSQRTGDSPLHF.

The CDR3: CASRGTGGFYGYTF. CDR3 DNA sequence: TGTGCCAGCCGCGGGACAGGGGGCTTCTATGGCTACACCTTC. The chain has TRBV5-4 and TRBJ1-2, with 12 bases matching TRBD1. This CDR3 is 14 amino acids long. V shed 7 bases and J 4 bases; nucleotides not matched to a gene: 5. Germline CDR1 reads SGHNT; CDR2 reads YYREEE (reference sequence). The full variable domain, completed using reference TRBV5-4 and TRBJ1-2, is ETGVTQSPTHLIKTRGQQVTLRCSSQSGHNTVSWYQQALGQGPQFIFQYYREEENGRGNFPPRFSGLQFPNYSSELNVNALELDDSALYLCASRGTGGFYGYTFGSGTRLTVV.

The V call is TRBV15, the J call TRBJ1-5; D perhaps matches TRBD1 (6 bases). In germline, CDR1 is LNHNV, CDR2 YYDKDF (reference sequence). The ends were cut back, 6 bases at V and 4 bases at J, with 16 bases in the middle. The CDR3 covers 15 residues. CDR3: CATRHRQAPNQPQHF. The CDR3 DNA follows: TGTGCCACCAGGCACCGACAGGCCCCAAATCAGCCCCAGCATTTT.

This clone was counted a few times. The gene calls are TRBV7-6 and TRBJ2-1; 11 nucleotides line up with TRBD2. The CDR3 runs 15 residues. Germline assignment: CDR1 SGHVS and CDR2 FNYEAQ. J was trimmed by 4 bases and V by 2 bases; bases with no gene match: 1. Here the CDR3 DNA reads TGTGCCAGCAGCTTAAGGACTAGCGGGTACAATGAGCAGTTCTTC. It translates to CASSLRTSGYNEQFF.

This clone was counted a single time. V gene TRBV9 combines with J gene TRBJ2-7, with a possible D match to TRBD2 (6 bases). There are 15 residues in the CDR3. Germline CDR1 is SGDLS and CDR2 is YYNGEE. V lost 4 bases to trimming and J lost 5 bases, with 19 bases between them. As DNA, the CDR3 is TGTGCCAGCAGCCCGTCCGGGACTGTTTGGGACGAGCAGTACTTC. Protein sequence: CASSPSGTVWDEQYF.

Only one count was recorded for this clone. The genes are TRBV2 and TRBJ1-1; no clear D. Trimming cost V 3 bases and J 1 base, with 18 bases left between them. Germline V gene data show CDR1 as SNHLY and CDR2 as FYNNEI. The CDR3 is made up of 17 amino acids. CDR3 residues: CASSDILERPQNTEAFF. DNA of the CDR3: TGTGCCAGCAGTGACATTTTGGAGAGACCGCAGAACACTGAAGCTTTCTTT.

The genes are TRBV4-1 and TRBJ2-5, with 10 bases that match TRBD2. CDR1 is MGHRA, CDR2 YSYEKL, per germline. V was pared by 1 base and J by 4 bases, with 18 bases of the junction left unmatched. There are 20 residues in the CDR3. CDR3 DNA: TGCGCCAGCAGCCAAGTAGGGGGAGCGGGGGGGCTTGAGGGTGGAGAGACCCAGTACTTC. Translation gives CASSQVGGAGGLEGGETQYF.

The chain carries TRBV13 and TRBJ1-5; 7 bases line up with TRBD1. The junction had 8 bases not matched to a gene; V was cut back by 5 bases and J by 4 bases. This CDR3 comprises 15 residues. CDR1 PRHDT and CDR2 FYEKMQ come from the germline V gene (reference sequence). The DNA of the CDR3 is TGTGCCAGCAGCGCCTCCGGGACAGATAATCAGCCCCAGCATTTT. Amino acid sequence: CASSASGTDNQPQHF.

The chain is built from TRBV5-6 and TRBJ2-1, with 9 bases matching TRBD2. Per the germline V gene, CDR1 is SGHDT and CDR2 is YYEEEE. This CDR3 has 15 amino acids. Germline trimming cut 2 bases from V and 4 bases from J; bases unmatched to any gene: 4. The CDR3 DNA reads as TGTGCCAGCAGCTTTGGGCGGGGGGGGTACAATGAGCAGTTCTTC. This encodes CASSFGRGGYNEQFF.

The gene calls are TRBV19 and TRBJ1-2; possibly TRBD1 for D (6 bases). Germline CDR1 is LNHDA and CDR2 is SQIVND (reference sequence). V shed 7 bases and J shed 8 bases, with 11 bases lying between them. This CDR3 is built from 11 residues. The CDR3 DNA follows: TGTGCCAGTACCAGGGGACACGGCTACACCTTC. Translating gives CASTRGHGYTF.

By share of the sample, this clone is medium-sized. The V and J genes are TRBV6-1 and TRBJ1-2; 8 bases agree with TRBD1. CDR3 length: 15 amino acids. CDR1 MNHNS and CDR2 SASEGT come from the germline V gene. Trimming cost V 7 bases and J 4 bases; bases outside gene matches: 11. The CDR3 region has the DNA TGTGCCAGCATCCCGGGACAGGAGCCCTCCTATGGCTACACCTTC. Protein: CASIPGQEPSYGYTF.

The chain uses TRBV10-3 and TRBJ2-3; 13 bases are shared with TRBD2. With V trimmed by 3 bases and J by 1 base, 1 base remained unmatched. CDR3 length: 16 residues. Germline CDR1 and CDR2: ENHRY and SYGVKD. The CDR3 DNA reads TGTGCCATCAGTGACGGACTAGCGGGGGGCACAGATACGCAGTATTTT. Translation gives CAISDGLAGGTDTQYF.

This rearrangement joins TRBV2 to TRBJ2-7, with D possibly TRBD2 on 7 matching bases. From germline, CDR1 is SNHLY and CDR2 FYNNEI. This CDR3 spans 13 amino acids. V was trimmed by 5 bases and J by 7 bases, leaving 15 bases between them. The CDR3 DNA sequence: TGTGCCAGCAGTTACGGGGGGCGCGAGGAGCAGTACTTC. This codes for CASSYGGREEQYF.

This clone was seen more than once but under ten times. The chain uses TRBV29-1 and TRBJ1-6; TRBD1 might be the D (5 bases). This CDR3 is 12 amino acids long. The germline gives CDR1 SQVTM, CDR2 ANQGSEA. CDR3 residues: CRPQVSVSPLHF. The CDR3 region has the DNA TGCAGACCACAGGTGTCGGTATCACCCCTCCACTTT.

The chain joins TRBV5-5 to TRBJ1-2; D possibly corresponds to TRBD1 (6 bases). Trimming took 4 bases from V and 7 from J, leaving 17 bases between them. The CDR3 loop spans 14 amino acids. The germline V gene has CDR1 SGHKS and CDR2 YYEKEE (reference sequence). The CDR3 loop is CASSTGQLGVGYTF. The CDR3, as DNA: TGTGCCAGCAGCACAGGACAGTTAGGGGTTGGCTACACCTTC.

The rearrangement links TRBV10-3 to TRBJ1-1; 9 bases align to TRBD1. Trimming cost V 10 bases and J 7 bases; bases outside gene matches: 13. CDR3 length: 14 amino acids. Germline CDR1 ENHRY, CDR2 SYGVKD. The CDR3 DNA reads as TGTGCCACCCGGGAGGGACAGGGCGAGATTGAAGCTTTCTTT. Its protein product is CATREGQGEIEAFF.

CDR3 bases: TGTGCCAGCAGTTACTCGGCAGGGGTTAATCCCTACGAGCAGTACTTC. It codes for CASSYSAGVNPYEQYF. V gene TRBV6-5 combines with J gene TRBJ2-7, with D tentatively TRBD1 (6 bases). Trimming took off 0 bases at V and 2 bases at J, with 14 bases between the two ends. Germline-derived CDR1 and CDR2 are MNHEY and SVGAGI. The CDR3 consists of 16 residues.

V usage is TRBV19 and J usage is TRBJ2-2; tentatively, D is TRBD2 (7 bases). The germline CDR1 and CDR2 sequences are LNHDA and SQIVND (reference sequence). Trimming pared 0 bases from V and 8 bases from J, leaving 16 bases between. This CDR3 has 16 amino acids. The CDR3 coding sequence is TGTGCCAGTAGTATAGATCAAGGGGGGGCAGCTGGGGAGCTGTTTTTT. It encodes CASSIDQGGAAGELFF.

This chain connects TRBV5-1 to TRBJ1-6; possible D gene TRBD1, 6 bases. CDR3 length: 16 residues. Per the germline V gene, CDR1 is SGHRS and CDR2 is YFSETQ. Trimming left V 0 bases short and J 10 bases short, with 17 bases between. CDR3 protein: CASSLAGATYGSPLHF. CDR3 sequence (DNA): TGCGCCAGCAGCTTGGCAGGGGCGACCTATGGATCACCCCTCCACTTT.

This sequence joins TRBV11-3 and TRBJ2-1; TRBD2 might be the D (5 bases). Between the trimmed V and J ends, which lost 1 base and 4 bases, there was a span of 8 bases. CDR3 length: 14 amino acids. Germline-derived CDR1 and CDR2 are SGHNT and YENEEA. The DNA for the CDR3 is TGTGCCAGCAGCTTAGGCGAGGGATACAATGAGCAGTTCTTC. The encoded protein is CASSLGEGYNEQFF.

V usage is TRBV5-4 and J usage is TRBJ1-4; TRBD1 matches at 9 bases. With V trimmed by 3 bases and J by 1 base, 16 bases remained unmatched. This CDR3 spans 20 amino acids. Germline loops: CDR1 SGHNT, CDR2 YYREEE (reference sequence). The CDR3 DNA reads as TGTGCCAGCAGCTCGCACCTATTCACGGGACAGGGTGGAACTAATGAAAAACTGTTTTTT. Encoded protein: CASSSHLFTGQGGTNEKLFF. The full variable domain, with the rest looked up from reference TRBV5-4 and TRBJ1-4, is ETGVTQSPTHLIKTRGQQVTLRCSSQSGHNTVSWYQQALGQGPQFIFQYYREEENGRGNFPPRFSGLQFPNYSSELNVNALELDDSALYLCASSSHLFTGQGGTNEKLFFGSGTQLSVL.

The V call is TRBV10-3, the J call TRBJ2-1, with 11 nucleotides matching TRBD2. With 0 bases clipped from V and 3 bases from J, the junction kept 4 bases outside the gene matches. Germline CDR1 reads ENHRY; CDR2 reads SYGVKD. This CDR3 contains 17 residues. CDR3 amino acids: CAISESLLAGGYNEQFF. CDR3 DNA sequence: TGTGCCATCAGTGAGTCTTTGCTAGCGGGGGGCTACAATGAGCAGTTCTTC.

The genes are TRBV19 and TRBJ2-2, with a tentative D call TRBD1 (6 bases). The ends were cut back, 4 bases at V and 4 bases at J, with 10 bases in the middle. CDR3 length: 14 residues. Germline CDR1 and CDR2: LNHDA and SQIVND (reference sequence). The CDR3 protein is CASSTGATTGELFF. The CDR3 coding sequence is TGTGCCAGTAGTACAGGGGCAACCACCGGGGAGCTGTTTTTT.

V is TRBV27 and J is TRBJ2-3, with no clear D. V lost 5 bases to trimming and J lost 5 bases, with 11 bases between them. CDR3 length: 13 amino acids. Germline CDR1 reads MNHEY; CDR2 reads SMNVEV (reference sequence). The CDR3 is CASSPYSGDTQYF. The CDR3 bases are TGTGCCAGCAGTCCCTACTCCGGAGATACGCAGTATTTT.

The CDR3 sequence: CASSYGQGMLNTEAFF. CDR3 in DNA: TGCGCCAGCAGCTATGGACAGGGGATGTTGAACACTGAAGCTTTCTTT. This chain connects TRBV5-1 to TRBJ1-1; 9 nucleotides match TRBD1. Germline V gene sequence: CDR1 SGHRS, CDR2 YFSETQ. This CDR3 has 16 residues. Trimming at V came to 3 bases and at J to 0 bases, leaving 6 bases not matched to a gene.

The chain couples TRBV11-2 to TRBJ2-1; 7 bases agree with TRBD1. The trim removed 1 base at V and 0 bases at J, leaving 3 bases unmatched. The germline gives CDR1 SGHAT, CDR2 FQNNGV. This CDR3 has 16 residues. The CDR3 region has the DNA TGTGCCAGCAGCTTAGTGACAGGGAGCTCCTACAATGAGCAGTTCTTC. Protein product: CASSLVTGSSYNEQFF. Full variable domain (remainder filled in from reference TRBV11-2 and TRBJ2-1): EAGVAQSPRYKIIEKRQSVAFWCNPISGHATLYWYQQILGQGPKLLIQFQNNGVVDDSQLPKDRFSAERLKGVDSTLKIQPAKLEDSAVYLCASSLVTGSSYNEQFFGPGTRLTVL.